This TCR beta chain is drawn from a study of cytomegalovirus exposure and HLA in healthy donors. With 4 bases removed from V and 1 base from J, the gap between germline ends came to 9 bases. Germline V gene lookup returns CDR1 SGHRS and CDR2 YFSETQ. The CDR3 spans 13 residues. The PCR ran on 60 Vbeta and 13 Jbeta primers. Sequencing used immunoSEQ multiplex PCR; TCRdb keeps in-frame clones, though not all of them. The sample holds 100,000 to 150,000 clones. The sample was PBMCs. The TCR was taken from a man younger than 45 in good health and CMV-seronegative. The genes are TRBV5-1 and TRBJ2-7, with D possibly being TRBD1 (6 bases). The CDR3 is CASSTTGSYEQYF. In DNA, the CDR3 is TGCGCCAGCAGCACCACAGGGTCCTACGAGCAGTACTTC.